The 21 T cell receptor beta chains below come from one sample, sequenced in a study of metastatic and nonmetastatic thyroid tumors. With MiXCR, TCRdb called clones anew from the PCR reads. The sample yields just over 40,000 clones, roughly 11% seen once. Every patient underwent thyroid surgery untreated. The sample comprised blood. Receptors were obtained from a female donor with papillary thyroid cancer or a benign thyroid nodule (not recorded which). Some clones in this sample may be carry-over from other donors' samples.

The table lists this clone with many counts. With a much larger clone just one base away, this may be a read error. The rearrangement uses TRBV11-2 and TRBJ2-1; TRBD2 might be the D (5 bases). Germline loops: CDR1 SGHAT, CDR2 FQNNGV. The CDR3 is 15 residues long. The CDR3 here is CASTLVATNYNEQFF. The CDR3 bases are TGTGCCAGCACCTTAGTAGCGACGAACTACAATGAGCAGTTCTTC.

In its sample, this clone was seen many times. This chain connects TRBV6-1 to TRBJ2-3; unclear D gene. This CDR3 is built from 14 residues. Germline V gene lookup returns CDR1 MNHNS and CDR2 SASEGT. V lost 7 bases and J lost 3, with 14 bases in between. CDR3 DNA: TGTGCCAGCACTCCAAGTGGTGGAACAGATACGCAGTATTTT. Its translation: CASTPSGGTDTQYF.

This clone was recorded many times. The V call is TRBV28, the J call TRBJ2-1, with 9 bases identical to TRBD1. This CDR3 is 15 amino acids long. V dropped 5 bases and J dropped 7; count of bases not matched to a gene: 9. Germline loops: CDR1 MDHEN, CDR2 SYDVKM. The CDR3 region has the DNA TGTGCCAGCAGTCTACCGGGACAGGGCCATAATGAGCAGTTCTTC. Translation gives CASSLPGQGHNEQFF.

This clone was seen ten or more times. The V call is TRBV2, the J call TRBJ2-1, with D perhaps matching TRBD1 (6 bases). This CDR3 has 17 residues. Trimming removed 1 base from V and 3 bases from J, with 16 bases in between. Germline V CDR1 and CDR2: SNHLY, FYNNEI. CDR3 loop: CASSEDRAFRVYNEQFF. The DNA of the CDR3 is TGTGCCAGCAGTGAAGACAGGGCGTTTAGGGTCTACAATGAGCAGTTCTTC.

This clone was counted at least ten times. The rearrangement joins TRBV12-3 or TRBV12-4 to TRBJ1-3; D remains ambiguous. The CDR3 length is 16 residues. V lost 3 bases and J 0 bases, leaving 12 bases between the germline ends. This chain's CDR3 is CASSFRKRSSGNTIYF. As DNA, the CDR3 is TGTGCCAGCAGTTTTCGAAAGAGGTCCTCTGGAAACACCATATATTTT.

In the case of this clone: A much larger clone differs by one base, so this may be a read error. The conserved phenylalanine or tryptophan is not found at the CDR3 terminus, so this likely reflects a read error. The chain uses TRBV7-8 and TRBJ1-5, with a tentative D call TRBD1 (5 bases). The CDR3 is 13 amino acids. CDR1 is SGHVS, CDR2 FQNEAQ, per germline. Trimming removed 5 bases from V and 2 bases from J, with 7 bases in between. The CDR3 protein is CASSRGGNQPQHL. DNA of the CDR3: TGTGCCAGCAGCCGAGGGGGCAATCAGCCCCAGCATCTT.

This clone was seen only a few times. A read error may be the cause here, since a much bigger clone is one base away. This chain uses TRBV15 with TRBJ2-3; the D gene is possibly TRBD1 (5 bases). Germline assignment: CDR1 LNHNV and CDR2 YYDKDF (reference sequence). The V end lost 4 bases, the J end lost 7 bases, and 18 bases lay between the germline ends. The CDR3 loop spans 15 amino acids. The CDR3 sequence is CATSNYRQQENTQYF. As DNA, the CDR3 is TGTGCCACCAGCAATTACCGACAGCAGGAAAATACGCAGTATTTT.

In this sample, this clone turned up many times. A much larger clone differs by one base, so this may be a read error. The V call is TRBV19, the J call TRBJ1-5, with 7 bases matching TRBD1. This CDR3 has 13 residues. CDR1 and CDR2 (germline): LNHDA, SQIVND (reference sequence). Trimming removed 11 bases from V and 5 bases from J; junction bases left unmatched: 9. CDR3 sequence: CACKNRGHQPQHF. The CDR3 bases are TGTGCCTGCAAAAACAGGGGCCATCAGCCCCAGCATTTT.

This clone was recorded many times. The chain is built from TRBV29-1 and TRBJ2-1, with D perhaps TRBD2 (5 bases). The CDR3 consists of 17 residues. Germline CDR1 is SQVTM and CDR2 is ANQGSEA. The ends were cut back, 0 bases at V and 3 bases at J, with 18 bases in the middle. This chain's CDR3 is CSVEDLEGGSRYNEQFF. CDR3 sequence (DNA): TGCAGCGTTGAAGATCTTGAAGGAGGTTCCCGCTACAATGAGCAGTTCTTC.

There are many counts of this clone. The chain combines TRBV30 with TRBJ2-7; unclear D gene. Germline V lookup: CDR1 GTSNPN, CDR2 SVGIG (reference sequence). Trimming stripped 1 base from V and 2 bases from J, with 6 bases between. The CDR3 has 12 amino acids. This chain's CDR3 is CAWSAIPYEQYF. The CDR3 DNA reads TGTGCCTGGAGTGCGATCCCCTACGAGCAGTACTTC.

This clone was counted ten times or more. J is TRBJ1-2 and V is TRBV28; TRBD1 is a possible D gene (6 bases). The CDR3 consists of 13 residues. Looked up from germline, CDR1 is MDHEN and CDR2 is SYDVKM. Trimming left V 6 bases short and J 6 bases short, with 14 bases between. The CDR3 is CASSLPTGNGYTF. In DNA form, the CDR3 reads TGTGCCAGCAGCCTACCGACAGGTAATGGCTACACCTTC.

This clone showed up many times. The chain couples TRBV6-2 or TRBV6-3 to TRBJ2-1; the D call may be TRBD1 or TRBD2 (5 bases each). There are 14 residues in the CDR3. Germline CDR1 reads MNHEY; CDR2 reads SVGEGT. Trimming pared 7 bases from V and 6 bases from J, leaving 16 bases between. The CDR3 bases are TGTGCCAGCACCGATGGGGCAGGGACCAATGAGCAGTTCTTC. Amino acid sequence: CASTDGAGTNEQFF.

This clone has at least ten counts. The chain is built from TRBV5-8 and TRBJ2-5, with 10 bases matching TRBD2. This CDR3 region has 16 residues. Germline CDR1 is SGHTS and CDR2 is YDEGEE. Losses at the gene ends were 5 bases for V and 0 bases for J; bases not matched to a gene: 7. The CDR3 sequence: CASRAPGLANQETQYF. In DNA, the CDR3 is TGTGCCAGCAGGGCACCGGGACTAGCGAACCAAGAGACCCAGTACTTC.

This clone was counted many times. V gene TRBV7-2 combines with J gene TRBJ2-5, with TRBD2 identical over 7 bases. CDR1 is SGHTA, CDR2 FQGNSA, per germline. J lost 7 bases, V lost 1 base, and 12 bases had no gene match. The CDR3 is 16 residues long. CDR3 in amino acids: CASSLDRTSTLGTQYF. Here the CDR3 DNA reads TGTGCCAGCAGCTTAGACCGGACTAGTACACTGGGGACCCAGTACTTC.

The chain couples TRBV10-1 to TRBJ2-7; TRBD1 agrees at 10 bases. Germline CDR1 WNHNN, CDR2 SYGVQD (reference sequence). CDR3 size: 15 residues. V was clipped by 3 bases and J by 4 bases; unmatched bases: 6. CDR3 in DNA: TGCGCCAGCAGTGAAATCGACAGGGGGCGTTACGAGCAGTACGTC. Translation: CASSEIDRGRYEQYV.

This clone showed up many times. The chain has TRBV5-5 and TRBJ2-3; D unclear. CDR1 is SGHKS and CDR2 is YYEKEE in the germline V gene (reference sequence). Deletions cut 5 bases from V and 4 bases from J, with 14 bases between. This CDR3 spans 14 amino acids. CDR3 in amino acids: CASSRSVAADTQYF. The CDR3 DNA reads TGTGCCAGCAGTCGAAGCGTCGCCGCAGATACGCAGTATTTT.

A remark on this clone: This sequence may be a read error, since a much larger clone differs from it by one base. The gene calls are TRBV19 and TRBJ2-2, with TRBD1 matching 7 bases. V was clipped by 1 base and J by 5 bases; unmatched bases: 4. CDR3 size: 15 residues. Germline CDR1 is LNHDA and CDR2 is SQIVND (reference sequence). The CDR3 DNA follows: TGTGCCAGTAGTATAGTGACAGGGATTACCGGGGAGCTGTTTTTT. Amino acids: CASSIVTGITGELFF.

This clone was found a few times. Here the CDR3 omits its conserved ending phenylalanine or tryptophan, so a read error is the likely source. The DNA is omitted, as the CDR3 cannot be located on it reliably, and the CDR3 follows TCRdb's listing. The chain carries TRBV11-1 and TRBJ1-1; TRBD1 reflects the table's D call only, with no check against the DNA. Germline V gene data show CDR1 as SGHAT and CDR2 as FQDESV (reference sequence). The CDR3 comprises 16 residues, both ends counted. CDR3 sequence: CASSLGNRVVETEASL.

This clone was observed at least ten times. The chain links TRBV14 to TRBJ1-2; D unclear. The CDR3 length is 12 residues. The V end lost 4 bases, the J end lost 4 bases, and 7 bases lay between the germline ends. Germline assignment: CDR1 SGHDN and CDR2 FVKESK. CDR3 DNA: TGTGCCAGCAGCCGTCAGAGCTATGGCTACACCTTC. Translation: CASSRQSYGYTF.

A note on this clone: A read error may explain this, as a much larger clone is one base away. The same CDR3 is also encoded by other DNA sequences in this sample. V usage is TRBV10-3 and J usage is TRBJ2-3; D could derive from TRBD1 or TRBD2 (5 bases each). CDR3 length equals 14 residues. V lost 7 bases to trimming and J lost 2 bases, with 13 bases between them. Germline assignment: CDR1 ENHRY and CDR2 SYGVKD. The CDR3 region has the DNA TGTGCCATCACCCCTGGGGGAAACACAGATACGCAGTATTTT. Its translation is CAITPGGNTDTQYF.

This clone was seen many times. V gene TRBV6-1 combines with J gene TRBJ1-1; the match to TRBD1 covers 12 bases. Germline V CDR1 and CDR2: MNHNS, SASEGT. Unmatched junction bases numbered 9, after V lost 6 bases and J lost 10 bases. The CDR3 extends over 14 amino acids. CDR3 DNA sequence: TGTGCCAGCAGCTTCCGGGACAGGGGGCGGGTAGCTTTCTTT. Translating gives CASSFRDRGRVAFF.